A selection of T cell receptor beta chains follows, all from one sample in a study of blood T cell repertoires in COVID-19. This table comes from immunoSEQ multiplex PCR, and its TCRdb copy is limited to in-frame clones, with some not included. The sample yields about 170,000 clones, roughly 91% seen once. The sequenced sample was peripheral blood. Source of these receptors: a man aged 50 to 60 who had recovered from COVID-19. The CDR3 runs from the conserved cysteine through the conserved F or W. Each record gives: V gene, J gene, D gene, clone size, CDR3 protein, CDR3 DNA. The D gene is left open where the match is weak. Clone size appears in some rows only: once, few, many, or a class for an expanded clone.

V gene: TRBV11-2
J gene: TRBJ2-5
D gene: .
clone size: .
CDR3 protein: CASSPRDSQETQYF
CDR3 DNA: TGTGCCAGCAGCCCACGGGACTCACAAGAGACCCAGTACTTC

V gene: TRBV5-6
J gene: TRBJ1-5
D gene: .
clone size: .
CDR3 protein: CASSFQGSGNQPQHF
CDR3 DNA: TGTGCCAGCAGCTTTCAGGGGAGCGGCAATCAGCCCCAGCATTTT

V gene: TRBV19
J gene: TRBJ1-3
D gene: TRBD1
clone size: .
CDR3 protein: CASSAGQADSGNTIYF
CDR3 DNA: TGTGCCAGTAGTGCGGGACAGGCTGACTCTGGAAACACCATATATTTT

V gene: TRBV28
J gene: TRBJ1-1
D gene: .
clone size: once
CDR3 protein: CASTLLIGTDTEAFF
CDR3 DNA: TGTGCCAGCACTCTATTGATCGGGACTGACACTGAAGCTTTCTTT

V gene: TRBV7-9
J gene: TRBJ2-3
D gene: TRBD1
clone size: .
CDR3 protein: CASSLEGGLSDTQYF
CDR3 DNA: TGTGCCAGCAGCTTAGAAGGGGGCTTGTCAGATACGCAGTATTTT

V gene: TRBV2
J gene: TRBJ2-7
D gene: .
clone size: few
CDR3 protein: CASSFPPYEQYF
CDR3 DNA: TGTGCCAGCAGCTTTCCCCCCTACGAGCAGTACTTC

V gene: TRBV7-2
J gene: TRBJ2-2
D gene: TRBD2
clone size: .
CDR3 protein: CASSMTSGANTGELFF
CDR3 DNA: TGTGCCAGCAGCATGACTAGCGGGGCGAACACCGGGGAGCTGTTTTTT

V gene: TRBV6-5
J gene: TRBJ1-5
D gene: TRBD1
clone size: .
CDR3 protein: CASRTDRGGNQPQHF
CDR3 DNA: TGTGCCAGCAGGACCGACAGGGGGGGGAATCAGCCCCAGCATTTT

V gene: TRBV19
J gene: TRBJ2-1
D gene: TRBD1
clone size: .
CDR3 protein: CASLDRGRDEQFF
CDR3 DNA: TGTGCCAGCCTTGACAGGGGGAGAGATGAGCAGTTCTTC

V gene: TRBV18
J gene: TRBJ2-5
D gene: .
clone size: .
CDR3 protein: CASSPTGQKETQYF
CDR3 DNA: TGTGCCAGCTCACCGACAGGACAGAAAGAGACCCAGTACTTC

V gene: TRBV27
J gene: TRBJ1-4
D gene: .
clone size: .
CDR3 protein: CASSYLQGPTNEKLFF
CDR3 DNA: TGTGCCAGCAGTTATCTTCAGGGGCCGACTAATGAAAAACTGTTTTTT

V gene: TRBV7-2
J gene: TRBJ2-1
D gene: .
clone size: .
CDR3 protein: CASSFQANEQFF
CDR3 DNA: TGTGCCAGCAGCTTTCAAGCCAATGAGCAGTTCTTC

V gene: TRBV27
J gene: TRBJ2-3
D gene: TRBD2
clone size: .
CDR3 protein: CASRPGLAGVVTQYF
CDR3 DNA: TGTGCCAGCCGTCCGGGACTAGCGGGAGTGGTGACGCAGTATTTT

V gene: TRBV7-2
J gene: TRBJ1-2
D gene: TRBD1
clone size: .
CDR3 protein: CASSPGTGGYYGYTF
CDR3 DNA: TGTGCCAGCAGCCCTGGGACAGGGGGCTACTATGGCTACACCTTC

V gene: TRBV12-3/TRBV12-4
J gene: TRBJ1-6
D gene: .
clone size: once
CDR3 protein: CASRSGRESPLHF
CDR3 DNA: TGTGCCAGCCGTTCAGGGAGGGAATCACCCCTCCACTTT

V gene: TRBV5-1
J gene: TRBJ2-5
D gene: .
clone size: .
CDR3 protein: CASSYEGGARKTQYF
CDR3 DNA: TGCGCCAGCAGCTATGAAGGGGGGGCCCGAAAGACCCAGTACTTC

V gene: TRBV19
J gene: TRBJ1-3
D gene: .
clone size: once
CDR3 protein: CASSMSGAASGNTIYF
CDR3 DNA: TGTGCCAGTAGTATGTCTGGGGCAGCTTCTGGAAACACCATATATTTT

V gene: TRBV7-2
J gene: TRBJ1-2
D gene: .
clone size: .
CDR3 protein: CASNPLGLGYGYTF
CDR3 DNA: TGTGCCAGCAACCCATTGGGACTGGGCTATGGCTACACCTTC

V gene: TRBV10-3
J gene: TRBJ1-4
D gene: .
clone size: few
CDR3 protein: CAISESLVATNEKLFF
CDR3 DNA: TGTGCCATCAGTGAGTCGTTAGTCGCAACTAATGAAAAACTGTTTTTT

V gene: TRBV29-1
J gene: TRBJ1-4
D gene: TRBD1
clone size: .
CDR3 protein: CSVPGTASEKLFF
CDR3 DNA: TGCAGCGTACCCGGGACAGCCTCTGAAAAACTGTTTTTT

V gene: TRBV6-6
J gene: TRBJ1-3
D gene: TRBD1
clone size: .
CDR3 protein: CASRGGDRAGNTIYF
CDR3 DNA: TGTGCCAGCAGGGGGGGGGACAGGGCTGGAAACACCATATATTTT

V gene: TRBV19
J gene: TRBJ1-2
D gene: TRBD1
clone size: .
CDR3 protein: CASSDRGLYGGYTF
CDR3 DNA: TGTGCCAGTAGTGACAGGGGGCTCTATGGTGGCTACACCTTC

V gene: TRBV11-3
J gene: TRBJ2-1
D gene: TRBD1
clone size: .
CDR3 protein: CASSFAHRGEEYNEQFF
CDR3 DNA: TGTGCCAGCAGCTTCGCCCACAGGGGCGAAGAGTACAATGAGCAGTTCTTC

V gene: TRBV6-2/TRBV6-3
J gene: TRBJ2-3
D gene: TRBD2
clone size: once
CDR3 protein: CASSYGSGVSDTQYF
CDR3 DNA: TGTGCCAGCAGTTATGGAAGCGGGGTTTCAGATACGCAGTATTTT